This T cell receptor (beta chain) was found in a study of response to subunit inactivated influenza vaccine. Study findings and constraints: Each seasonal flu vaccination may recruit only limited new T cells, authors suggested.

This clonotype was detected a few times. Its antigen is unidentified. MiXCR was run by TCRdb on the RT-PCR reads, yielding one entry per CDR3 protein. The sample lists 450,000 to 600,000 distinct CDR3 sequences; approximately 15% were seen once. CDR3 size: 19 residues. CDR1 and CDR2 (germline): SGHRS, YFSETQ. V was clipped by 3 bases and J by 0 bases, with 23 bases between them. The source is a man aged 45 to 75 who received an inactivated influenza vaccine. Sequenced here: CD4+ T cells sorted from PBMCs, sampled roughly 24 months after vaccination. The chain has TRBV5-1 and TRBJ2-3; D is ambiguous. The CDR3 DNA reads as TGCGCCAGCAGCTCCCCCTCTTTTAGAACAGCCTCTAGCACAGATACGCAGTATTTT. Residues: CASSSPSFRTASSTDTQYF.